Each of the 14 T cell receptor beta chains below was sequenced from the same sample in a study of blood T cell repertoires in COVID-19. This table comes from immunoSEQ multiplex PCR, and its TCRdb copy is limited to in-frame clones, with some not included. Of 150,000 to 200,000 clones listed, about 89% are singletons. Material for sequencing was peripheral blood. Every receptor here comes from a young man who had recovered from COVID-19.

This rearrangement joins TRBV2 to TRBJ2-7; D uncertain. Germline values: CDR1 SNHLY, CDR2 FYNNEI. Trimming took 6 bases from V and 2 from J, leaving 8 bases between them. The CDR3 runs 12 residues. The CDR3 sequence: CASSLEAYEQYF. As DNA, the CDR3 is TGTGCCAGCAGCCTAGAGGCCTACGAGCAGTACTTC.

The chain carries TRBV10-3 and TRBJ1-1; 8 bases are a match to TRBD1. CDR1 ENHRY and CDR2 SYGVKD come from the germline V gene. After removal of 6 bases from V and 0 bases from J, the junction contained 6 bases not matched to a gene. This CDR3 spans 15 amino acids. CDR3 in amino acids: CAISGGTGMNTEAFF. DNA for the CDR3: TGTGCCATCAGCGGAGGGACAGGAATGAACACTGAAGCTTTCTTT.

The V gene is TRBV7-2, the J gene TRBJ2-2; D is perhaps TRBD2 (5 bases). The CDR3 is made up of 16 amino acids. Trimming cost V 3 bases and J 4 bases, with 15 bases left between them. Germline V gives CDR1 SGHTA, CDR2 FQGNSA. The CDR3 DNA is TGTGCCAGCAGCTTCACCAGCGGTCCCATCACCGGGGAGCTGTTTTTT. Encoded protein: CASSFTSGPITGELFF.

The CDR3 loop reads CASSFGTRNEKLFF. The CDR3 nucleotides are TGTGCCAGCAGCTTCGGGACACGTAATGAAAAACTGTTTTTT. The genes are TRBV7-2 and TRBJ1-4; maybe TRBD1 (6 bases). The CDR3 runs to 14 residues. Looked up from germline, CDR1 is SGHTA and CDR2 is FQGNSA. The V gene lost 3 bases and the J gene lost 4 bases, with 9 bases spanning the gap.

The chain carries TRBV25-1 and TRBJ1-6, with TRBD1 identical over 7 bases. The V gene end was trimmed by 7 bases and the J gene end by 10 bases; junction bases not matched to a gene: 10. Germline V CDR1 and CDR2: MGHDK, SYGVNS. There are 14 residues in the CDR3. Here the CDR3 reads CASTTSGGRSPLHF. CDR3 nucleotide sequence: TGTGCCAGCACCACCTCAGGGGGACGCTCACCCCTCCACTTT. The entire variable domain, with the rest obtained from reference TRBV25-1 and TRBJ1-6, is as follows: EADIYQTPRYLVIGTGKKITLECSQTMGHDKMYWYQQDPGMELHLIHYSYGVNSTEKGDLSSESTVSRIRTEHFPLTLESARPSHTSQYLCASTTSGGRSPLHFGNGTRLTVT.

The rearrangement links TRBV20-1 to TRBJ1-4; TRBD1 is a possible D gene (6 bases). V shed 3 bases and J shed 13 bases, with 18 bases lying between them. The CDR3 has 13 amino acids. Per the germline V gene, CDR1 is DFQATT and CDR2 is SNEGSKA (reference sequence). DNA for the CDR3: TGCAGTGCTAGTAACAGGGCTGATCTACTACTGTTTTTT. This encodes CSASNRADLLLFF.

The chain uses TRBV7-9 and TRBJ2-1, with 8 bases that match TRBD1. Germline V lookup: CDR1 SEHNR, CDR2 FQNEAQ (reference sequence). V trimming: 5 bases; J trimming: 4 bases; junction bases outside the gene matches: 4. The CDR3 extends over 14 amino acids. The CDR3 reads CASSVRDRYNEQFF. The CDR3 nucleotides are TGTGCCAGCAGCGTCCGGGACAGGTACAATGAGCAGTTCTTC.

V and J are TRBV20-1 and TRBJ2-7; tentatively, D is TRBD2 (5 bases). CDR1 is DFQATT, CDR2 SNEGSKA, per germline (reference sequence). The CDR3 covers 11 residues. V was pared by 3 bases and J by 6 bases, with 9 bases between. The CDR3 nucleotides are TGCAGTGCTAGTCAAGCGGCCGAGCAGTACTTC. Residues: CSASQAAEQYF.

This chain connects TRBV20-1 to TRBJ1-5; 7 bases align to TRBD1. The ends lost 3 bases at V and 5 bases at J; junction bases unmatched: 4. This CDR3 contains 13 residues. From germline, CDR1 is DFQATT and CDR2 SNEGSKA (reference sequence). CDR3 sequence: CSASGTDYQPQHF. In DNA, the CDR3 is TGCAGTGCTAGTGGGACAGACTATCAGCCCCAGCATTTT.

The V gene is TRBV7-9, the J gene TRBJ1-4, with D tentatively TRBD1 (6 bases). The germline V gene encodes CDR1 SEHNR and CDR2 FQNEAQ (reference sequence). V was shortened by 5 bases and J by 0 bases, with 13 bases between the two germline ends. The CDR3 contains 16 residues. The CDR3 region has the DNA TGTGCCAGCAGCGCCGCGGGGGCCGCAACTAATGAAAAACTGTTTTTT. Translation: CASSAAGAATNEKLFF.

The chain is built from TRBV6-5 and TRBJ2-7; D may be TRBD2 (7 bases). CDR3 length: 15 residues. The germline V gene encodes CDR1 MNHEY and CDR2 SVGAGI. The V and J ends lost 6 bases and 6 bases respectively, with 21 bases between them. This chain's CDR3 is CASSPVGGTSGEQYF. The CDR3, as DNA: TGTGCCAGCAGCCCGGTGGGAGGGACAAGTGGCGAGCAGTACTTC.

The genes are TRBV10-3 and TRBJ2-5; 16 bases line up with TRBD2. Germline-derived CDR1 and CDR2 are ENHRY and SYGVKD. The junction had 5 bases not matched to a gene; V was cut back by 10 bases and J by 3 bases. This CDR3 region has 15 residues. The CDR3 reads CATGTSGRGEETQYF. In DNA, the CDR3 is TGTGCCACAGGGACTAGCGGGAGGGGCGAAGAGACCCAGTACTTC.

The genes are TRBV5-1 and TRBJ2-2; 9 bases are shared with TRBD2. V lost 0 bases to trimming and J lost 3 bases; unmatched junction nucleotides: 3. CDR1 and CDR2 from the germline V gene are SGHRS and YFSETQ. The CDR3 length is 16 residues. The CDR3 spells CASSLGLAEDTGELFF. The CDR3 DNA follows: TGCGCCAGCAGCTTGGGACTAGCGGAGGACACCGGGGAGCTGTTTTTT.

This chain joins TRBV6-2 or TRBV6-3 and TRBJ2-2; tentatively, D is TRBD1 (5 bases). Germline V gene lookup returns CDR1 MNHEY and CDR2 SVGEGT. This CDR3 is 13 amino acids long. Trimming took off 5 bases at V and 7 bases at J, with 11 bases between the two ends. The CDR3 spells CASSLQEHGELFF. The CDR3 DNA reads TGTGCCAGCAGTCTACAGGAGCACGGGGAGCTGTTTTTT.